The 19 T cell receptor beta chains below come from one sample, sequenced in a study of beta chain features in type 1 diabetes. Overall study findings and caveats: Across all four CD4+ subsets, people with type 1 diabetes showed modestly shorter TCRB CDR3s.

The investigators reverse transcribed all of the isolated RNA, so they sequenced expressed TCRB transcripts. The repertoire was sequenced with immunoSEQ multiplex PCR; TCRdb's copy has only in-frame clones and lacks some. Altogether under 200,000 clones are present, approximately 10% being singletons, with the ten largest covering around 0.48%. No antigen has been assigned to these receptors. Specimen: central memory CD4+ T cells from blood. The origin of the receptors is a man aged 30 to 39 with type 1 diabetes.

This clone is a singleton in its sample. The identical CDR3 is also encoded by other nucleotide sequences in the sample. The chain has TRBV4-3 and TRBJ2-1, with 8 nucleotides matching TRBD1. The CDR3 has 15 amino acids. Trimming at V came to 3 bases and at J to 4 bases, leaving 5 bases not matched to a gene. In germline, CDR1 is LGHNA, CDR2 YSLEER. The DNA for the CDR3 is TGCGCCAGCAGCCATAGACAGGGGCCTTACAATGAGCAGTTCTTC. Translated, it gives CASSHRQGPYNEQFF.

This clone was detected only a few times. V and J are TRBV28 and TRBJ1-5, with D hard to call. V lost 6 bases to trimming and J lost 3 bases, with 6 bases between them. The germline V gene encodes CDR1 MDHEN and CDR2 SYDVKM. The CDR3 runs 12 residues. The CDR3 sequence is CASSIANQPQHF. The CDR3 nucleotides read TGTGCCAGCAGCATAGCCAATCAGCCCCAGCATTTT.

A few counts support this clone. The chain uses TRBV5-1 and TRBJ2-7; D might be TRBD1 (5 bases). The CDR3 loop spans 13 amino acids. V dropped 2 bases and J dropped 3 bases, with 9 bases sitting between them. CDR1 SGHRS and CDR2 YFSETQ come from the germline V gene. The CDR3 region is CASSFEQDYEQYF. The CDR3 DNA follows: TGCGCCAGCAGCTTTGAACAGGACTACGAGCAGTACTTC.

This sequence joins TRBV6-1 and TRBJ2-1; TRBD2 aligns across 9 bases. CDR1 and CDR2 (germline): MNHNS, SASEGT. V was pared by 7 bases and J by 4 bases, with 8 bases of the junction left unmatched. The CDR3 is 15 amino acids. The CDR3 here is CASNAASGVYNEQFF. Here the CDR3 DNA reads TGTGCCAGCAATGCGGCTAGCGGGGTTTACAATGAGCAGTTCTTC.

This chain joins TRBV7-3 and TRBJ2-6; possibly TRBD2 for D (7 bases). Germline loops: CDR1 SGHTA, CDR2 FQGTGA. The length of the CDR3 is 20 residues. Trimming shortened V by 6 bases and J by 0 bases, and 24 bases separated the two germline ends. The CDR3 coding sequence is TGTGCCAGCAGTAAGGGGGGGAGGTCTCTGTCCTACTCTGGGGCCAACGTCCTGACTTTC. Translated, it gives CASSKGGRSLSYSGANVLTF.

The chain links TRBV29-1 to TRBJ1-2; D not certain. From germline, CDR1 is SQVTM and CDR2 ANQGSEA. The CDR3 totals 13 residues. Between the trimmed V and J ends, which lost 5 bases and 3 bases, there was a span of 13 bases. The CDR3 DNA sequence: TGCAGCGTTAGAACAGCTGGCTACTATGGCTACACCTTC. Translating it yields CSVRTAGYYGYTF.

The sample holds a few counts of this clone. The rearrangement joins TRBV18 to TRBJ1-5; a weak D match, TRBD1 (6 bases). The germline V gene has CDR1 KGHSH and CDR2 LQKENI. The CDR3 length is 15 residues. The V end was cut by 2 bases, the J end by 5 bases, with 13 bases between. The CDR3 is CASSPGGASYQPQHF. In DNA form, the CDR3 reads TGTGCCAGCTCACCAGGGGGGGCCTCTTATCAGCCCCAGCATTTT. The complete variable domain, with remaining parts taken from reference TRBV18 and TRBJ1-5, reads NAGVMQNPRHLVRRRGQEARLRCSPMKGHSHVYWYRQLPEEGLKFMVYLQKENIIDESGMPKERFSAEFPKEGPSILRIQQVVRGDSAAYFCASSPGGASYQPQHFGDGTRLSIL.

This clone was counted a few times. The chain uses TRBV7-9 and TRBJ2-1, with TRBD2 as a possible D gene (6 bases). CDR3 length: 15 amino acids. Looked up from germline, CDR1 is SEHNR and CDR2 is FQNEAQ (reference sequence). Trimming pared 5 bases from V and 6 bases from J, leaving 17 bases between. CDR3 residues: CASSPTGTQFNEQFF. The CDR3 region has the DNA TGTGCCAGCAGCCCCACCGGGACTCAATTCAATGAGCAGTTCTTC.

This sequence joins TRBV9 and TRBJ1-2, with no clear D. The CDR3 contains 15 residues. Germline V CDR1 and CDR2: SGDLS, YYNGEE. V was clipped by 3 bases and J by 8 bases, with 20 bases between them. CDR3 nucleotides: TGTGCCAGCAGCGCACAGACACCTCCAATACGGGGCTACACCTTC. This codes for CASSAQTPPIRGYTF. Combining the CDR3 with reference TRBV9 and TRBJ1-2 gives the whole variable domain DSGVTQTPKHLITATGQRVTLRCSPRSGDLSVYWYQQSLDQGLQFLIQYYNGEERAKGNILERFSAQQFPDLHSELNLSSLELGDSALYFCASSAQTPPIRGYTFGSGTRLTVV.

This clone was counted between two and nine times. This chain uses TRBV11-1 with TRBJ2-3, with TRBD1 matching over 10 bases. This CDR3 region has 16 residues. Germline trimming cut 5 bases from V and 1 base from J; bases unmatched to any gene: 6. From germline, CDR1 is SGHAT and CDR2 FQDESV (reference sequence). The CDR3 loop reads CASSPSGTGGTDTQYF. CDR3 bases: TGTGCCAGCAGCCCGAGCGGGACAGGGGGCACAGATACGCAGTATTTT.

This clone was observed a few times. The same CDR3 also results from other DNA sequences found in this sample. The gene calls are TRBV5-1 and TRBJ2-5; D unresolved. This CDR3 spans 13 amino acids. Germline CDR1 and CDR2: SGHRS and YFSETQ. The ends were cut back, 4 bases at V and 0 bases at J, with 7 bases in the middle. The CDR3: CASSLRDQETQYF. DNA of the CDR3: TGCGCCAGCAGCCTCCGGGACCAAGAGACCCAGTACTTC.

The chain is built from TRBV28 and TRBJ2-7, with D perhaps TRBD1 (6 bases). This CDR3 has 12 amino acids. CDR1 is MDHEN and CDR2 is SYDVKM in the germline V gene. V shed 6 bases and J shed 5 bases, with 11 bases lying between them. The CDR3 spells CASSTGFHEQYF. CDR3 nucleotides: TGTGCCAGCAGCACAGGGTTCCACGAGCAGTACTTC.

This clone was seen only a few times. CDR3 protein: CASSGRGYEQYF. The CDR3 nucleotides read TGTGCCAGCAGTGGAAGAGGGTACGAGCAGTACTTC. The gene calls are TRBV25-1 and TRBJ2-7, with a possible D match to TRBD2 (5 bases). The CDR3 totals 12 residues. The V gene's germline CDR1 is MGHDK and CDR2 SYGVNS. V was pared by 4 bases and J by 4 bases, with 8 bases between.

Many counts were recorded for this clone. The V call is TRBV14, the J call TRBJ2-1; 7 bases are a match to TRBD2. Unmatched junction bases numbered 9, after V lost 2 bases and J lost 8 bases. This CDR3 has 15 amino acids. Germline assignment: CDR1 SGHDN and CDR2 FVKESK. The CDR3 protein is CASSQPREGLDEQFF. The CDR3 nucleotides read TGTGCCAGCAGCCAACCGAGGGAGGGCCTAGATGAGCAGTTCTTC.

This clone was seen a handful of times. The genes are TRBV27 and TRBJ2-7, with TRBD2 matching 7 bases. J gave up 4 bases and V 5 bases, and 17 bases lay outside the gene matches. There are 17 residues in the CDR3. The germline CDR1 and CDR2 sequences are MNHEY and SMNVEV (reference sequence). CDR3 sequence reads: CASSPSFRDGGGYEQYF. The DNA of the CDR3 is TGTGCCAGCAGTCCGTCATTCCGGGACGGGGGAGGGTACGAGCAGTACTTC.

The CDR3 is CASSLEGGHTDTQYF. The CDR3 bases are TGTGCCAGCAGCTTAGAGGGCGGACACACAGATACGCAGTATTTT. The chain carries TRBV7-2 and TRBJ2-3; weak D call: TRBD1 (5 bases). The length of the CDR3 is 15 residues. Germline CDR1 is SGHTA and CDR2 is FQGNSA. The V end lost 1 base, the J end lost 2 bases, and 10 bases lay between the germline ends.

The CDR3 coding sequence is TGTGCCAGCAGCCAAGACGGGTGGACTGGGGAGCAGTACTTC. Its protein product is CASSQDGWTGEQYF. This chain links TRBV5-5 with TRBJ2-7; tentatively, D is TRBD2 (5 bases). This CDR3 is 14 amino acids long. Trimming stripped 4 bases from V and 7 bases from J, with 18 bases between. Germline CDR1 reads SGHKS; CDR2 reads YYEKEE (reference sequence).

This clone was counted between two and nine times. V and J are TRBV4-3 and TRBJ1-2; 9 nucleotides line up with TRBD1. Germline CDR1 and CDR2: LGHNA and YSLEER. The CDR3 has 15 amino acids. Unmatched junction bases numbered 5, after V lost 2 bases and J lost 4 bases. The DNA for the CDR3 is TGCGCCAGCAGCCAAAGGGACAGGGAGATCTATGGCTACACCTTC. It yields the protein CASSQRDREIYGYTF.

This clone was observed a handful of times. This rearrangement joins TRBV5-4 to TRBJ2-1; weak D call: TRBD2 (5 bases). CDR3 length: 13 residues. Trimming took off 4 bases at V and 5 bases at J, with 10 bases between the two ends. Germline-derived CDR1 and CDR2 are SGHNT and YYREEE (reference sequence). The DNA of the CDR3 is TGTGCCAGCAGCACCGGGAACCACAATGAGCAGTTCTTC. Translating gives CASSTGNHNEQFF.